This is a list of T cell receptor beta chains from one sample in a study of long-term antiretroviral therapy in people with HIV. Profiled with immunoSEQ multiplex PCR; TCRdb holds only in-frame clones, not every one. The table shows tens of thousands of clones, with about 96% occurring only once. Specimen: unsorted PBMCs, collected 3.7 years after starting antiretroviral therapy. All receptors derive from a woman aged 50 to 60 with HIV. CDR3s include the opening cysteine and the closing phenylalanine or tryptophan. Fields, in order: J gene, V gene, CDR3 protein.

TRBJ1-1,TRBV6-4,CASSDPNRTDMNTEAFF
TRBJ1-4,TRBV5-1,CASSGGDSFEKLFF
TRBJ1-1,TRBV30,CAWSVLGTGGTEAFF
TRBJ1-1,TRBV6-5,CASSYSWGVNTEAFF
TRBJ1-1,TRBV9,CASSTKEWNTEAFF
TRBJ2-7,TRBV2,CASSEQGTFREQYF
TRBJ1-5,TRBV18,CASSPLPPGGNQPQHF
TRBJ2-3,TRBV2,CASSDYSGGISSTDTQYF
TRBJ2-4,TRBV7-9,CASSFQGEGAKNIQYF
TRBJ1-1,TRBV19,CASSPGPQNTEAFF
TRBJ1-6,TRBV6-1,CASSEVQGASNSPLHF
TRBJ2-1,TRBV21-1,CASSKQRRGEYNEQFF
TRBJ1-5,TRBV7-6,CASSLMGSKQPQHF
TRBJ2-1,TRBV2,CASRITAGGNNEQFF
TRBJ1-1,TRBV11-2,CASSLRPGQAEEAFF
TRBJ2-1,TRBV6-5,CASSGGYYNEQFF
TRBJ2-3,TRBV5-1,CASTSGTSGTDTQYF
TRBJ2-7,TRBV28,CASSPGASSYEQYF
TRBJ2-3,TRBV19,CASTPNGQRADTQYF
TRBJ1-6,TRBV7-9,CASRARQGGSPLHF
TRBJ2-3,TRBV5-6,CASSLEGTGQHTDTQYF
TRBJ1-5,TRBV27,CASSFSRGQQPQHF
TRBJ2-5,TRBV4-3,CASSETGAGGRQETQYF
TRBJ2-2,TRBV5-1,CASSSVTGPSEELFF
TRBJ2-7,TRBV19,CASSIDKLYEQYF
TRBJ1-2,TRBV29-1,CSVELGQGANYGYTF
TRBJ1-3,TRBV19,CASSIGETWSGNTIYF
TRBJ1-1,TRBV19,CASSRTTGGTEAFF
TRBJ1-6,TRBV19,CASSIQAGYNSPLHF
TRBJ2-3,TRBV6-1,CASSARSDTQYF
TRBJ1-6,TRBV7-9,CASSSAGQGVPPLHF
TRBJ1-1,TRBV6-5,CASSGGYTEAFF
TRBJ2-5,TRBV5-4,CASSFKGNSETQYF
TRBJ2-1,TRBV7-2,CASSLVGLAGGEQFF
TRBJ2-1,TRBV4-1,CASSQDPDYEQFF
TRBJ1-2,TRBV4-1,CASSGGGEAGTF
TRBJ1-4,TRBV5-4,CASSFGKGREKLFF
TRBJ2-5,TRBV5-1,CASSWAGGTQETQYF
TRBJ2-7,TRBV6-5,CASSYSHGSYEQYF
TRBJ1-2,TRBV5-1,CASSFQAPYGYTF
TRBJ1-2,TRBV10-3,CAISGGQGEYGYTF
TRBJ2-7,TRBV25-1,CASSESPRQGEQYF
TRBJ1-5,TRBV25-1,CASSGDRGGGGQPQHF
TRBJ1-2,TRBV6-4,CASRDGEGPNYGYTF
TRBJ2-1,TRBV2,CASSEERGAGEQFF
TRBJ1-2,TRBV10-3,CAISESGDYGYTF
TRBJ1-4,TRBV25-1,CASSESWSLANEKLFF
TRBJ2-3,TRBV30,CAWGGVGDTQYF
TRBJ1-2,TRBV5-1,CASSLGSANYGYTF
TRBJ1-1,TRBV30,CAWSEGGYTEAFF
TRBJ2-3,TRBV7-6,CASSSRGSTDTQYF
TRBJ1-1,TRBV10-1,CASAPTGRMNTEAFF
TRBJ2-5,TRBV7-8,CASSLAAVGREETQYF
TRBJ2-3,TRBV5-1,CASSLGLATDTQYF
TRBJ2-2,TRBV7-3,CASSAGGVTGELFF
TRBJ1-1,TRBV12-5,CASGGSMGNEAFF